The source of this T cell receptor beta chain is a study of monozygotic twins with inflammatory bowel disease. The CDR3 totals 15 residues. CDR1 SGHTA and CDR2 FQGTGA come from the germline V gene. With the 5' RACE reads reprocessed, TCRdb shows one record per CDR3 protein and no DNA. Its listing shows 400,000 to 500,000 distinct CDR3 sequences. The rearrangement joins TRBV7-3 to TRBJ2-1; TCRdb reports TRBD2, a call that lacks DNA to check it against. This clonotype originated in a human donor with ulcerative colitis or Crohn's disease, or a healthy co-twin of an affected twin (not recorded which). The sequenced sample consisted of blood. CDR3 sequence: CASSLGSSAGGEQFF.